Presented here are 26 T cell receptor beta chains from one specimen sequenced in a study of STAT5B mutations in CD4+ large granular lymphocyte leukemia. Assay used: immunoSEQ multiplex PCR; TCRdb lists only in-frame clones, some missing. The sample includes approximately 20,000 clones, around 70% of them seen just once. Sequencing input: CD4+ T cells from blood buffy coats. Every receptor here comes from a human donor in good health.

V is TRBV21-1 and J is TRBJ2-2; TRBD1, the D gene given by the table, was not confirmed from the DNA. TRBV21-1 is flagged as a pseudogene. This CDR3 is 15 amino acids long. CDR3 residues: CASSKGHRDTGELFF. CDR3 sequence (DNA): TGTGCCAGCAGCAAAGGACATCGAGACACCGGGGAGCTGTTTTTT.

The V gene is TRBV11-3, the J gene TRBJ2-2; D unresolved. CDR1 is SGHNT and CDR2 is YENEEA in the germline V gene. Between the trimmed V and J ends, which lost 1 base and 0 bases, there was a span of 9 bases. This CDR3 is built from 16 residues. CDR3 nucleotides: TGTGCCAGCAGCTTAGGGGCCAGCACGAACACCGGGGAGCTGTTTTTT. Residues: CASSLGASTNTGELFF.

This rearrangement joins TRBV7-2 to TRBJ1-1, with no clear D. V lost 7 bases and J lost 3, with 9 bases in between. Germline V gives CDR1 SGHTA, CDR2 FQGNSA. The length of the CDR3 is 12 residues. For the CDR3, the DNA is TGTGCCAGCACCCTCGCCTACACTGAAGCTTTCTTT. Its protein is CASTLAYTEAFF.

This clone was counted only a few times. Here the CDR3 reads CASSLSGGDEKLFF. CDR3 bases: TGTGCCAGCAGCTTATCAGGGGGCGACGAAAAACTGTTTTTT. The chain uses TRBV11-2 and TRBJ1-4, with 8 bases matching TRBD1. The CDR3 extends over 14 amino acids. The germline gives CDR1 SGHAT, CDR2 FQNNGV. The junction had 4 bases not matched to a gene; V was cut back by 2 bases and J by 8 bases.

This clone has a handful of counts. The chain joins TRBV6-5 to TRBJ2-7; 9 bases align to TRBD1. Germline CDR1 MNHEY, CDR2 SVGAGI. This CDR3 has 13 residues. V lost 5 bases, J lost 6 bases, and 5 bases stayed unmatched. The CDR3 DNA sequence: TGTGCCAGCAGTGCAACAGGGGGCCCCGAGCAGTACTTC. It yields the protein CASSATGGPEQYF.

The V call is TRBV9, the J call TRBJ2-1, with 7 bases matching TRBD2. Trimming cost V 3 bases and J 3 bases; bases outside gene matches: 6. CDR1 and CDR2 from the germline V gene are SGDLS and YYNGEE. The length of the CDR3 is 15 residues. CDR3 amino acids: CASSGVAGLYNEQFF. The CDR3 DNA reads TGTGCCAGCAGCGGGGTAGCGGGCCTCTACAATGAGCAGTTCTTC.

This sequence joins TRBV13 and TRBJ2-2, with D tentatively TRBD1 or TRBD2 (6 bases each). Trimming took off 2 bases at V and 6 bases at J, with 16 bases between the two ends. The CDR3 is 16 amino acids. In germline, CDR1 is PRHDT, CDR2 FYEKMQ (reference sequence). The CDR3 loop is CASSLLPGAGPGELFF. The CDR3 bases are TGTGCCAGCAGCTTATTACCGGGGGCGGGACCCGGGGAGCTGTTTTTT.

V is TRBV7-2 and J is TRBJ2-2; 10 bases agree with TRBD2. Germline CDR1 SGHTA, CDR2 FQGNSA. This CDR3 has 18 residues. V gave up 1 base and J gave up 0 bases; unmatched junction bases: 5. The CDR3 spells CASSLVLAGATNTGELFF. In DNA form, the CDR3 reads TGTGCCAGCAGCTTAGTTCTAGCGGGGGCCACGAACACCGGGGAGCTGTTTTTT.

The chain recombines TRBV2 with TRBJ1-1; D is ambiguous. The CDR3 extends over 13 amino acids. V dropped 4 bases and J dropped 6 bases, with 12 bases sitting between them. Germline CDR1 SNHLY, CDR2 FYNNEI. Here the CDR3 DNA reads TGTGCCAGCAGTGCCCAGGCCGGAGCTGAAGCTTTCTTT. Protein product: CASSAQAGAEAFF.

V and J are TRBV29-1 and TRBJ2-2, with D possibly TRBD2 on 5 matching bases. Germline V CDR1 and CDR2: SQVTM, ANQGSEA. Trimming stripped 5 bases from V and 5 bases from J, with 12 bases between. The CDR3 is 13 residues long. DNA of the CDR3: TGCAGCGTTTCTCCCGAGGGTACCGGGGAGCTGTTTTTT. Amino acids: CSVSPEGTGELFF.

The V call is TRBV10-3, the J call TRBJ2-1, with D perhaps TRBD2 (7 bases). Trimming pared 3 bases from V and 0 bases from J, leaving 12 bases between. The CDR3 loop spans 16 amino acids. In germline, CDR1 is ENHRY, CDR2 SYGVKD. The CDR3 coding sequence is TGTGCCATCAGTGAAGTAGGGGGGGGCTCCTACAATGAGCAGTTCTTC. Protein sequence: CAISEVGGGSYNEQFF.

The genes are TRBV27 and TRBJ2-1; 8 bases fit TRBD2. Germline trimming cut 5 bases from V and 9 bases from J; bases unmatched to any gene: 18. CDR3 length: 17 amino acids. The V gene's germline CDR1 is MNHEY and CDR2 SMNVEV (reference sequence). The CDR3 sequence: CASSPPGWEREWIEQFF. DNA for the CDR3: TGTGCCAGCAGTCCTCCCGGGTGGGAGCGGGAGTGGATTGAGCAGTTCTTC.

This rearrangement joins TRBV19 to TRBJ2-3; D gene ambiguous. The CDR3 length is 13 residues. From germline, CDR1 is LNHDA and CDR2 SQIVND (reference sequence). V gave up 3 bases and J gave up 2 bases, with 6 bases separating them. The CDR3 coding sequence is TGTGCCAGTAGTATTCGGGTCACAGATACGCAGTATTTT. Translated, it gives CASSIRVTDTQYF.

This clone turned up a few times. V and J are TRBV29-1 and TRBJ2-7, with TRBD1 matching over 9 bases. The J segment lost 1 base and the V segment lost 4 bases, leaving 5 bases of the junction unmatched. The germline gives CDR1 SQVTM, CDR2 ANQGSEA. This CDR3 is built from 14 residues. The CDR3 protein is CSVASGTGSYEQYF. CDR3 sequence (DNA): TGCAGCGTTGCGTCCGGGACAGGGTCCTACGAGCAGTACTTC.

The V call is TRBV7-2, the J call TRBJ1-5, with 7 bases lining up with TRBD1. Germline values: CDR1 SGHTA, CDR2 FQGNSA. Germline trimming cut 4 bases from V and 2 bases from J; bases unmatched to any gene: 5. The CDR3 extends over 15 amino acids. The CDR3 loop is CASSSQGGGNQPQHF. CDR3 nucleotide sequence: TGTGCCAGCAGCTCGCAGGGGGGCGGCAATCAGCCCCAGCATTTT.

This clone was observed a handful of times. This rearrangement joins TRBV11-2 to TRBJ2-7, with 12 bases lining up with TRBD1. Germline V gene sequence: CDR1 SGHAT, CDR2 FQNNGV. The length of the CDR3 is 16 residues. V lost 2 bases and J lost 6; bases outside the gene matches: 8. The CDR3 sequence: CASSLRDRGLSAEQYF. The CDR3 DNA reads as TGTGCCAGCAGCTTACGGGACAGGGGGCTTTCTGCCGAGCAGTACTTC.

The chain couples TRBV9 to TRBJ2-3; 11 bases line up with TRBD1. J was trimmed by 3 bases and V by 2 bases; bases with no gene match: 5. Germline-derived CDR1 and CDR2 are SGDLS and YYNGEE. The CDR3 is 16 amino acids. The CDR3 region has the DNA TGTGCCAGCAGCGTTTCCGGGACAGGGGGGACAGATACGCAGTATTTT. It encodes CASSVSGTGGTDTQYF. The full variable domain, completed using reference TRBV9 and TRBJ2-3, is DSGVTQTPKHLITATGQRVTLRCSPRSGDLSVYWYQQSLDQGLQFLIQYYNGEERAKGNILERFSAQQFPDLHSELNLSSLELGDSALYFCASSVSGTGGTDTQYFGPGTRLTVL.

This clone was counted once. The CDR3 is CASSLGPGGLAEQYF. Written as DNA, the CDR3 is TGTGCCAGCAGCTTAGGGCCTGGGGGACTCGCCGAGCAGTACTTC. V usage is TRBV7-6 and J usage is TRBJ2-7, with D possibly being TRBD2 (6 bases). CDR1 SGHVS and CDR2 FNYEAQ come from the germline V gene. V lost 1 base and J lost 6, with 16 bases in between. The CDR3 has 15 residues.

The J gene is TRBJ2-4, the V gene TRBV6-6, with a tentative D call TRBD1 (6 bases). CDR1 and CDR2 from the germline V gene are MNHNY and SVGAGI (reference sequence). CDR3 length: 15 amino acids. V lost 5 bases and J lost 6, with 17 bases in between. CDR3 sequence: CASSRDTSSGNIQYF. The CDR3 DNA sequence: TGTGCCAGCAGTAGGGACACCAGCAGCGGAAACATTCAGTACTTC.

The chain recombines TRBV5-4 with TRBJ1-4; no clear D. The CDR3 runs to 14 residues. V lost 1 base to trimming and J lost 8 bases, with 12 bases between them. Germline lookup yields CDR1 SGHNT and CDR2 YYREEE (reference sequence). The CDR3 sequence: CASSLSSGNEKLFF. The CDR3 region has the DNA TGTGCCAGCAGCTTGTCTTCGGGGAACGAAAAACTGTTTTTT. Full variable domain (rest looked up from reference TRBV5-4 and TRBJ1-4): ETGVTQSPTHLIKTRGQQVTLRCSSQSGHNTVSWYQQALGQGPQFIFQYYREEENGRGNFPPRFSGLQFPNYSSELNVNALELDDSALYLCASSLSSGNEKLFFGSGTQLSVL.

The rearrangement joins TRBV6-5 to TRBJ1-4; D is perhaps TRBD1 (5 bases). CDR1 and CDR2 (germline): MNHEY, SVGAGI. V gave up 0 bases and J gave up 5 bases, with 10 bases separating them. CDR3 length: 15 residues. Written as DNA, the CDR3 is TGTGCCAGCAGTTACTCCGGGACCCGGAATGAAAAACTGTTTTTT. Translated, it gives CASSYSGTRNEKLFF.

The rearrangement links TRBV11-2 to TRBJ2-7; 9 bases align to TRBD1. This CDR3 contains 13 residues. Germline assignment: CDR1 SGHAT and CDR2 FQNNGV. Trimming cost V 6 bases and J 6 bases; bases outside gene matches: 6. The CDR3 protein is CASSWTGEGEQYF. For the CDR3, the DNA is TGTGCCAGCAGTTGGACAGGGGAAGGCGAGCAGTACTTC.

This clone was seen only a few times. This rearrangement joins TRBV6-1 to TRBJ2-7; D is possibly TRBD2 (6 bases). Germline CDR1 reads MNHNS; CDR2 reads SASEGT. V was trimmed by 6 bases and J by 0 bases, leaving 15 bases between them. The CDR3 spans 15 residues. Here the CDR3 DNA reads TGTGCCAGCAGGATCATACGGGAGTCCTCCTACGAGCAGTACTTC. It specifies CASRIIRESSYEQYF.

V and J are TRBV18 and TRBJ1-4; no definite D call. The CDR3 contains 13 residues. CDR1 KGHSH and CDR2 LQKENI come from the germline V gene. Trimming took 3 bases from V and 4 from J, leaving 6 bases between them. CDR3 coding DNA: TGTGCCAGCTCACCGGGCCTTAATGAAAAACTGTTTTTT. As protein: CASSPGLNEKLFF.

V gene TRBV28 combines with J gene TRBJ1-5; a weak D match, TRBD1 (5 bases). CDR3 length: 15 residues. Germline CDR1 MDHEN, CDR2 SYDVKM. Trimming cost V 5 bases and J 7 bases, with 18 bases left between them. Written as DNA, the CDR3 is TGTGCCAGCAGTCTAGACAGTCGGGGCCTCCAGCCCCAGCATTTT. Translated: CASSLDSRGLQPQHF.

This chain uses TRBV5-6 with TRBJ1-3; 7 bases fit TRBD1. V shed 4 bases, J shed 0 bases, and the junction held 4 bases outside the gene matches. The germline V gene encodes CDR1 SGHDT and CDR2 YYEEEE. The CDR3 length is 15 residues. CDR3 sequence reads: CASSLQGGSGNTIYF. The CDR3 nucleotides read TGTGCCAGCAGCCTCCAGGGGGGCTCTGGAAACACCATATATTTT.